A single T cell receptor (beta chain) is shown here with its context. Its antigen is unidentified. One end of the junction fails to match germline, which may point to a read error. The template used for profiling TCR beta VDJ and CDR3 was genomic DNA. TCRdb processed the reads anew with MiXCR; each CDR3 protein has one entry. Seen here are approximately 250,000 distinct CDR3 sequences, 65% to 90% observed once, and the top ten hold 40% to 55%. This CDR3 contains 14 residues. Germline V CDR1 and CDR2: SGHTA, FQGTGA. In patients chosen for sequencing, flow cytometry had shown CD8+CD57+ cell expansion. Patients had not yet gotten any therapy when their blood was taken for sampling. This specimen comes from a study of CD8+CD57+ T cells in acquired aplastic anemia. Overall study findings and caveats: Between patients and controls, approximately 29 CD8+ CDR3 sequences were found in common.

This TCR came from a human donor with aplastic anemia. The sequenced sample consisted of sorted CD4+, CD8+, or CD8+CD57+ T cells (not recorded which) from PBMCs. The chain has TRBV7-3 and TRBJ2-1; D might be TRBD2 (5 bases). CDR3 bases: TGTGCCAGCACAAGAGAGGGCAACGCCGTTGAACACTGCTTC. Translating gives CASTREGNAVEHCF.